Shown below are 29 T cell receptor beta chains from a single sample sequenced in a study of blood T cell repertoires in COVID-19. Only in-frame clones appear in the TCRdb table, and some are missing; sequencing was by immunoSEQ multiplex PCR. The sample yields over 250,000 clones, approximately 84% seen once. The sample comprised peripheral blood. The receptors originated from a human donor with COVID-19, enrolled during active disease. The donor label of this sample is uncertain.

This clone has only a few counts. The J gene is TRBJ1-2, the V gene TRBV19; D ambiguous. The germline CDR1 and CDR2 sequences are LNHDA and SQIVND (reference sequence). This CDR3 has 13 residues. Trimming removed 6 bases from V and 6 bases from J, with 14 bases in between. CDR3 in amino acids: CASRSYSWDGYTF. CDR3 in DNA: TGTGCCAGTAGATCGTACAGTTGGGATGGCTACACCTTC.

This sequence joins TRBV5-1 and TRBJ2-1; possible D gene TRBD2, 6 bases. Trimming removed 2 bases at V and 1 base at J, with 7 bases between. The CDR3 has 14 amino acids. Germline V CDR1 and CDR2: SGHRS, YFSETQ. As DNA, the CDR3 is TGCGCCAGCAGCTTCGGGGGTTCCTACAATGAGCAGTTCTTC. Translated: CASSFGGSYNEQFF.

This chain connects TRBV19 to TRBJ1-5; no definite D call. V lost 5 bases to trimming and J lost 8 bases, with 10 bases between them. Germline V CDR1 and CDR2: LNHDA, SQIVND (reference sequence). The CDR3 is 12 residues long. The CDR3 protein is CASSPGWEPQHF. The CDR3, as DNA: TGTGCCAGTAGTCCGGGATGGGAGCCCCAGCATTTT.

Concerning this clone: Other DNA sequences of this sample code for an identical CDR3. V gene TRBV7-2 combines with J gene TRBJ2-1; 8 bases are a match to TRBD2. Germline-derived CDR1 and CDR2 are SGHTA and FQGNSA. The CDR3 runs to 14 residues. The ends lost 1 base at V and 6 bases at J; junction bases unmatched: 2. The CDR3 sequence is CASSLVGTSNEQFF. The CDR3 bases are TGTGCCAGCAGCTTAGTTGGGACTAGCAATGAGCAGTTCTTC.

CDR3 nucleotide sequence: TGTGCCAGCAGCTTAGAGGGGGGGCAGGAGCAGTACTTC. It yields the protein CASSLEGGQEQYF. J is TRBJ2-7 and V is TRBV11-3, with D tentatively TRBD2 (7 bases). The germline CDR1 and CDR2 sequences are SGHNT and YENEEA. This CDR3 spans 13 amino acids. Trimming stripped 0 bases from V and 7 bases from J, with 10 bases between.

J is TRBJ2-7 and V is TRBV7-2, with 10 bases matching TRBD2. Germline V gene data show CDR1 as SGHTA and CDR2 as FQGNSA. J was trimmed by 2 bases and V by 1 base; bases with no gene match: 5. This CDR3 has 16 amino acids. The CDR3 region is CASSLGLAGVAYEQYF. Here the CDR3 DNA reads TGTGCCAGCAGCTTAGGCCTAGCGGGAGTCGCCTACGAGCAGTACTTC.

The chain joins TRBV7-9 to TRBJ1-2; the match to TRBD1 covers 9 bases. Trimming cost V 5 bases and J 7 bases; bases outside gene matches: 20. The CDR3 runs 18 residues. Germline V gives CDR1 SEHNR, CDR2 FQNEAQ (reference sequence). CDR3 amino acids: CASSQSRDRDAGLGGYTF. The CDR3 nucleotides are TGTGCCAGCAGCCAGAGCCGGGACAGGGACGCGGGTTTGGGTGGCTACACCTTC. Looking up the rest from reference TRBV7-9 and TRBJ1-2 gives the full variable domain: DTGVSQNPRHKITKRGQNVTFRCDPISEHNRLYWYRQTLGQGPEFLTYFQNEAQLEKSRLLSDRFSAERPKGSFSTLEIQRTEQGDSAMYLCASSQSRDRDAGLGGYTFGSGTRLTVV.

This clone turned up a few times. The genes are TRBV9 and TRBJ1-3; D not certain. CDR3 length: 16 residues. Germline V CDR1 and CDR2: SGDLS, YYNGEE. V lost 0 bases, J lost 3 bases, and 13 bases lay in between. The CDR3 DNA reads as TGTGCCAGCAGCGTAGCTACTGGGCAGATTGGAAACACCATATATTTT. Residues: CASSVATGQIGNTIYF.

The gene calls are TRBV7-9 and TRBJ2-5; tentatively, D is TRBD2 (5 bases). Germline lookup yields CDR1 SEHNR and CDR2 FQNEAQ (reference sequence). V was cut by 1 base and J by 1 base, with 19 bases left in between. The length of the CDR3 is 18 residues. CDR3 in DNA: TGTGCCAGCAGCTTAGGGTTAGTCGGGGTTTCTGTCCAAGAGACCCAGTACTTC. It encodes CASSLGLVGVSVQETQYF.

The chain has TRBV12-3 or TRBV12-4 and TRBJ1-1, with D tentatively TRBD1 (5 bases). Trimming left V 1 base short and J 8 bases short, with 11 bases between. The CDR3 covers 13 residues. In nucleotides, the CDR3 is TGTGCCAGCAGTTTAGTACAGGTCGGGGAAGCTTTCTTT. This gives the protein CASSLVQVGEAFF.

CDR3 sequence (DNA): TGTGCCAGTAGTTTGGGGGGAATAGGGTCCTACGAGCAGTACTTC. Encoded protein: CASSLGGIGSYEQYF. The chain combines TRBV19 with TRBJ2-7; weak D call: TRBD2 (6 bases). Trimming left V 5 bases short and J 1 base short, with 15 bases between. This CDR3 comprises 15 residues. CDR1 LNHDA and CDR2 SQIVND come from the germline V gene (reference sequence).

The CDR3 nucleotides are TGTGCCACCAGTGAGACCCCAGGGGCCCCTTACAATGAGCAGTTCTTC. The encoded protein is CATSETPGAPYNEQFF. This chain connects TRBV24-1 to TRBJ2-1; D is possibly TRBD1 (6 bases). The CDR3 length is 16 residues. Trimming shortened V by 4 bases and J by 4 bases, and 16 bases separated the two germline ends. CDR1 KGHDR and CDR2 SFDVKD come from the germline V gene.

The chain joins TRBV27 to TRBJ2-1; possible D gene TRBD1, 6 bases. Germline CDR1 and CDR2: MNHEY and SMNVEV (reference sequence). V was cut by 5 bases and J by 2 bases, with 19 bases left in between. The CDR3 length is 17 residues. The CDR3 bases are TGTGCCAGCAGTGTTCCCGGACAGCAAATTCCCTACAATGAGCAGTTCTTC. As protein: CASSVPGQQIPYNEQFF.

This sequence joins TRBV7-2 and TRBJ2-5; TRBD1 agrees at 7 bases. V dropped 5 bases and J dropped 4; count of bases not matched to a gene: 10. The CDR3 covers 15 residues. CDR1 and CDR2 (germline): SGHTA, FQGNSA. This CDR3 is CASSQQSRQGETQYF. DNA of the CDR3: TGTGCCAGCAGCCAACAATCCCGACAGGGAGAGACCCAGTACTTC.

The chain recombines TRBV19 with TRBJ2-3, with TRBD2 as a possible D gene (6 bases). V was pared by 7 bases and J by 6 bases, with 23 bases between. This CDR3 region has 16 residues. Germline V gene data show CDR1 as LNHDA and CDR2 as SQIVND (reference sequence). CDR3 bases: TGTGCCAGTAAACTCGGGACTCAAGGCGGTGCCGATACGCAGTATTTT. Translated, it gives CASKLGTQGGADTQYF.

This clone was recorded a few times. The chain employs TRBV19 and TRBJ1-4, with D perhaps matching TRBD1 (6 bases). Germline V gene data show CDR1 as LNHDA and CDR2 as SQIVND (reference sequence). The CDR3 consists of 13 residues. Trimming shortened V by 3 bases and J by 8 bases, and 10 bases separated the two germline ends. Here the CDR3 DNA reads TGTGCCAGTAGTATCAACAGGGAGGAAAAACTGTTTTTT. Translating gives CASSINREEKLFF.

The gene calls are TRBV3-1 (or the pseudogene TRBV3-2) and TRBJ2-7; perhaps TRBD2 as D (5 bases). Germline V gives CDR1 LGHDT, CDR2 YNNKEL (reference sequence). V was clipped by 0 bases and J by 0 bases, with 12 bases between them. The CDR3 sequence is 16 residues long. CDR3 in DNA: TGTGCCAGCAGCCAAGATCTGGAGGAGAGCTCCTACGAGCAGTACTTC. Protein product: CASSQDLEESSYEQYF.

As concerns this clone: Within the sample, other DNA sequences also encode this same CDR3. This chain connects TRBV18 to TRBJ2-1, with 7 positions matching TRBD1. This CDR3 is built from 14 residues. Germline CDR1 is KGHSH and CDR2 is LQKENI. V lost 1 base to trimming and J lost 4 bases; unmatched junction nucleotides: 1. Here the CDR3 reads CASSPQTGYNEQFF. The DNA for the CDR3 is TGTGCCAGCTCACCACAGACAGGGTACAATGAGCAGTTCTTC.

V usage is TRBV6-5 and J usage is TRBJ1-1; TRBD1 matches at 11 bases. The CDR3 covers 13 residues. The junction had 4 bases not matched to a gene; V was cut back by 6 bases and J by 7 bases. Germline V lookup: CDR1 MNHEY, CDR2 SVGAGI. This CDR3 is CASSRTGGFEAFF. The CDR3, as DNA: TGTGCCAGCAGCCGGACAGGGGGCTTTGAAGCTTTCTTT.

Regarding this clone: One end of the junction is discordant with germline, which a read error may explain. The chain has TRBV7-2 and TRBJ2-7, with 8 bases lining up with TRBD2. Germline assignment: CDR1 SGHTA and CDR2 FQGNSA. The CDR3 has 13 residues. CDR3 sequence reads: CASSLISFAGGVF. The DNA of the CDR3 is TGTGCCAGCAGCTTAATTAGTTTCGCGGGAGGTGTCTTC.

A note on this clone: The same CDR3 is also encoded by other DNA sequences in this sample. The J gene is TRBJ2-5, the V gene TRBV2; 7 bases map to TRBD2. Germline V gene lookup returns CDR1 SNHLY and CDR2 FYNNEI. This CDR3 has 12 residues. V gave up 5 bases and J gave up 5 bases; unmatched junction bases: 2. The DNA of the CDR3 is TGTGCCAGCAGTCGACTAGCTGAGACCCAGTACTTC. Protein product: CASSRLAETQYF.

CDR3 nucleotides: TGTGCCAGCATCGAACGACAGGCTGGGGCCAACGTCCTGACTTTC. Translated, it gives CASIERQAGANVLTF. The chain carries TRBV2 and TRBJ2-6, with TRBD1 as a possible D gene (6 bases). Germline-derived CDR1 and CDR2 are SNHLY and FYNNEI. The CDR3 is 15 amino acids. V lost 7 bases, J lost 2 bases, and 12 bases lay in between.

The genes are TRBV7-6 and TRBJ2-1; 9 bases map to TRBD1. J gave up 0 bases and V 5 bases, and 11 bases lay outside the gene matches. The germline gives CDR1 SGHVS, CDR2 FNYEAQ. This CDR3 is 18 amino acids long. CDR3 loop: CASSPRVGTGLSYNEQFF. Here the CDR3 DNA reads TGTGCCAGCAGCCCCCGCGTCGGGACAGGGCTCTCCTACAATGAGCAGTTCTTC.

This chain joins TRBV19 and TRBJ2-5; 10 bases fit TRBD2. Germline trimming cut 5 bases from V and 5 bases from J; bases unmatched to any gene: 11. CDR1 LNHDA and CDR2 SQIVND come from the germline V gene (reference sequence). CDR3 size: 16 residues. CDR3 DNA sequence: TGTGCCAGTAGTCCCGGGCCTAGCGGGGGTCGGGAGACCCAGTACTTC. It specifies CASSPGPSGGRETQYF.

This sequence joins TRBV4-1 and TRBJ2-7; TRBD1 agrees at 8 bases. Germline-derived CDR1 and CDR2 are MGHRA and YSYEKL. With V trimmed by 3 bases and J by 4 bases, 5 bases remained unmatched. CDR3 length: 14 amino acids. The CDR3 region is CASSHDRGTYEQYF. The DNA for the CDR3 is TGCGCCAGCAGCCATGACAGGGGTACTTACGAGCAGTACTTC.

J is TRBJ1-4 and V is TRBV29-1; 11 positions match TRBD1. V gave up 4 bases and J gave up 4 bases; unmatched junction bases: 2. This CDR3 is 14 amino acids long. Germline-derived CDR1 and CDR2 are SQVTM and ANQGSEA. This CDR3 is CSVGTGGRNEKLFF. For the CDR3, the DNA is TGCAGCGTTGGGACAGGGGGCCGTAATGAAAAACTGTTTTTT. Full variable domain (rest looked up from reference TRBV29-1 and TRBJ1-4): SAVISQKPSRDICQRGTSLTIQCQVDSQVTMMFWYRQQPGQSLTLIATANQGSEATYESGFVIDKFPISRPNLTFSTLTVSNMSPEDSSIYLCSVGTGGRNEKLFFGSGTQLSVL.

In nucleotides, the CDR3 is TGTGCCAGCAGCCCTGAGACCAGGACTAGCGGGAGTGTCCCAGATACGCAGTATTTT. It encodes CASSPETRTSGSVPDTQYF. This chain uses TRBV9 with TRBJ2-3; 13 bases align to TRBD2. The V gene's germline CDR1 is SGDLS and CDR2 YYNGEE. After removal of 4 bases from V and 4 bases from J, the junction contained 15 bases not matched to a gene. The CDR3 totals 19 residues.

The rearrangement uses TRBV5-1 and TRBJ2-5; 14 bases match TRBD2. The CDR3 is 17 amino acids. Germline V CDR1 and CDR2: SGHRS, YFSETQ. V lost 2 bases, J lost 5 bases, and 8 bases stayed unmatched. CDR3 region: CASSFKGLAGVVETQYF. DNA for the CDR3: TGCGCCAGCAGCTTCAAGGGACTAGCGGGAGTTGTTGAGACCCAGTACTTC.

The chain carries TRBV29-1 and TRBJ1-1; TRBD1 is a possible D gene (6 bases). This CDR3 comprises 15 residues. Trimming stripped 4 bases from V and 0 bases from J, with 15 bases between. Germline V gene sequence: CDR1 SQVTM, CDR2 ANQGSEA. In nucleotides, the CDR3 is TGCAGCGTTGTGTCGCAGGGGCCGGTGAACACTGAAGCTTTCTTT. Amino acids: CSVVSQGPVNTEAFF.